Below, one T cell receptor beta chain is given with its context. What it recognizes is unknown. This specimen comes from a study of T-cell memory formation after mild COVID-19. Findings and limits, study-wide: Contracting CD4+ clones sat mainly in CM and EM; CD8+ in EMRA.

This CDR3 is 15 amino acids long. CDR1 is LGHNA and CDR2 is YSLEER in the germline V gene. Trimming took 4 bases from V and 3 from J; bases not matched to a gene: 6. With constant-segment primers, 5'RACE yielded cDNA libraries of TCR alpha and TCR beta that carried sample barcodes and UMIs. MiXCR, run by TCRdb on the 5' RACE reads, gives a single entry per CDR3 protein. This sample carries about 390,000 distinct CDR3 sequences, around a fifth of them seen once, and the ten largest clones take around 13%. The chain uses TRBV4-3 and TRBJ2-7; 10 nucleotides match TRBD1. This clonotype was obtained from an adult woman who had mild COVID-19 (a few samples of this study predate the infection). Cell type and time point are not known. Specimen: PBMCs or a T cell subset sorted from them (not recorded which). The CDR3 reads CASSPLGTGVYEQYF. CDR3 DNA sequence: TGCGCCAGCAGCCCCCTCGGGACAGGGGTCTACGAGCAGTACTTC.